The sample holds a few counts of the clone carrying this T cell receptor beta chain. Its antigen is not identified. V trimming: 2 bases; J trimming: 3 bases; junction bases outside the gene matches: 5. Germline V gene sequence: CDR1 SGHRS, CDR2 YFSETQ. This CDR3 is built from 16 residues. The record originates from a study of cytomegalovirus exposure and HLA in healthy donors. The study, taken as a whole, reports: The study labeled fewer than 200 TCR beta chains cytomegalovirus-associated. The classifier reportedly diagnosed cytomegalovirus status with high specificity and sensitivity. In vitro confirmation showed three CMV-associated chains to be CMV antigen specific.

Data came from immunoSEQ multiplex PCR; TCRdb stores just in-frame clones and leaves some out. The sample carries 300,000 or so clones, 88% recorded once. Sequenced input: PBMCs. The source of this sequence is a young man in good health and CMV-seronegative. The rearrangement links TRBV5-1 to TRBJ2-1; 10 bases are shared with TRBD1. The CDR3: CASSFQTGGIYNEQFF. CDR3 in DNA: TGCGCCAGCAGCTTTCAGACAGGGGGCATCTACAATGAGCAGTTCTTC.